The rows below give T cell receptor beta chains drawn from one sample of a study of T cells in Graves' hyperthyroidism and ophthalmopathy. TCRdb recomputed calls from the multiplex PCR reads with MiXCR, one row per CDR3 protein. The sample shows fewer than 550,000 distinct CDR3 sequences, roughly 14% of them seen only once. The specimen was blood. The receptors were sampled from a woman aged 18-29 years with Graves' hyperthyroidism. CDR3s include the opening cysteine and the closing phenylalanine or tryptophan. The D gene is left open where the match is weak. Size tells how often a clone was seen (once, few, many) or the class of an expanded clone, and some rows leave it out.

clone size | J gene | V gene | D gene | CDR3 DNA | CDR3 protein
many | TRBJ1-5 | TRBV2 | . | TGTGCCAGCAGTGAAGTGGTGAGGGGACAGCCCCAGCATTTT | CASSEVVRGQPQHF
many | TRBJ2-1 | TRBV4-2 | . | TGTGCCAGCAGCCATTCTAGCACCAATGAGCAGTTCTTC | CASSHSSTNEQFF
few | TRBJ1-2 | TRBV5-5 | TRBD1 | TGTGCCAGCAGCTCGAGGACAGGAGAAGACACCTTC | CASSSRTGEDTF
many | TRBJ2-7 | TRBV20-1 | TRBD2 | TGCAGTGCTAGGTCCGGGACTAGCGGCTACGAGCAGTACTTC | CSARSGTSGYEQYF
. | TRBJ2-5 | TRBV7-8 | . | TGTGCCAGCAGCTTAAGCGAGGTTAAAGGACAAGAGACCCAGTACTTC | CASSLSEVKGQETQYF
many | TRBJ2-7 | TRBV5-1 | . | TGTGCCAGCAGTTTGGCACTCTCATACGAGCAGTACTTC | CASSLALSYEQYF
many | TRBJ1-5 | TRBV12-3/TRBV12-4 | TRBD1 | TGTGCCAGCAGTTTTGCCGGGACAGGTAATCAGCCCCAGCATTTT | CASSFAGTGNQPQHF
many | TRBJ2-3 | TRBV29-1 | . | TGCAGCGCGCGGGACTCGACTAACACAGATACGCAGTATTTT | CSARDSTNTDTQYF
few | TRBJ1-3 | TRBV28 | . | TGTGCCAGCAGCCCCCCTTGGGGGGGTTTTGGGGTTGGAAACACCATATATTTT | CASSPPWGGFGVGNTIYF
. | TRBJ2-2 | TRBV20-1 | . | TGCAGTGCTAGAGAATTAACTACACGATTAAACACCGGGGAGCTGTTTTTT | CSARELTTRLNTGELFF
. | TRBJ2-4 | TRBV7-9 | . | TGTGCCAGCAGCTTCAGCAGGGGTGAAAACATTCAGTACTTC | CASSFSRGENIQYF
few | TRBJ1-5 | TRBV6-2/TRBV6-3 | . | TGTGCCAGCAGTTCCCTAAGGGGGGGCTGGGGACAGCCCCAGCATTTT | CASSSLRGGWGQPQHF
. | TRBJ1-1 | TRBV3-1 | . | TGTGCCAGCAGCCAAGACAGGGTCTACACTGAAGCTTTCTTT | CASSQDRVYTEAFF
few | TRBJ1-6 | TRBV15 | . | TGTGCCACCAGCAGAGATGGGAATTCACCCCTCCACTTT | CATSRDGNSPLHF
few | TRBJ2-7 | TRBV19 | . | TGTGCCAGTAGTCCCCTGTGGGGCGCGCAGGAGCAGTACTTC | CASSPLWGAQEQYF
few | TRBJ2-1 | TRBV5-1 | . | TGCGCCAGCAGCTTTTCCGACCCCGCCTACAATGAGCAGTTCTTC | CASSFSDPAYNEQFF
many | TRBJ2-3 | TRBV7-2 | . | TGTGCCAGCAGCTTACAGGACGGCCGCACGGATACGCAGTATTTT | CASSLQDGRTDTQYF
. | TRBJ2-7 | TRBV28 | . | TGTGCCAGCGCAGGGTTGACGCACGAGCAGTACTTC | CASAGLTHEQYF
. | TRBJ2-2 | TRBV9 | . | TGTGCCAGCAGCGCGGGGGGGACAGGTCCCGGGGAGCTGTTTTTT | CASSAGGTGPGELFF
few | TRBJ1-2 | TRBV5-1 | . | TGCGCCAGCAGCCAACAGGGAGGGGGTAACTATGGCTACACCTTC | CASSQQGGGNYGYTF
many | TRBJ1-5 | TRBV12-3/TRBV12-4 | . | TGTGCCAGCAGTTTGGGGGAACAGGGTCGTAATCAGCCCCAGCATTTT | CASSLGEQGRNQPQHF
. | TRBJ2-1 | TRBV7-9 | TRBD2 | TGTGCCAGCAGCCACCTAGCGGGAGGGTGGGGGTCCTACAATGAGCAGTTCTTC | CASSHLAGGWGSYNEQFF
few | TRBJ1-6 | TRBV5-1 | . | TGTGCCAGCAGCTTGGAATCTGGGAGCTCCTATAATTCACCCCTCCACTTT | CASSLESGSSYNSPLHF
few | TRBJ1-1 | TRBV19 | . | TGTGCCAGTACGACACACTCTCAACCTTTGAACACTGAAGCTTTCTTT | CASTTHSQPLNTEAFF
many | TRBJ2-2 | TRBV20-1 | . | TGCAGTGCTAGAGAGGCGCGGGGTGCGCCGAACACCGGGGAGCTGTTTTTT | CSAREARGAPNTGELFF
few | TRBJ2-1 | TRBV7-3 | TRBD2 | TGTGCCAGCAGCTTACAAGCGGGAAGAGATGAGCAGTTCTTC | CASSLQAGRDEQFF
many | TRBJ2-1 | TRBV18 | . | TGTGCCAGCTCACCACCGGGCGGCTATGAGCAGTTCTTC | CASSPPGGYEQFF
many | TRBJ2-1 | TRBV7-9 | TRBD2 | TGTGCCAGCAGTTCGCCTAGCGGGGGGAAATACAATGAGCAGTTCTTC | CASSSPSGGKYNEQFF
many | TRBJ2-3 | TRBV29-1 | TRBD2 | TGCAGCGTTGACCTGGGACTAGCGGGTCTCCGGCAGTATTTT | CSVDLGLAGLRQYF
. | TRBJ1-2 | TRBV29-1 | . | TGCAGCGTAACCGACAGCTTCTATGGCTACACCTTC | CSVTDSFYGYTF
. | TRBJ1-4 | TRBV19 | . | TGTGCCAGCTCTAGAACCGGGGCTAATGAAAAACTGTTTTTT | CASSRTGANEKLFF
many | TRBJ2-2 | TRBV20-1 | . | TGCAGTGCTCCTCTCCCTAACACTGGCGGGGAGCTGTTTTTT | CSAPLPNTGGELFF
many | TRBJ2-7 | TRBV20-1 | . | TGCAGTGCGCGGGGTGGGGTCTACGAGCAGTACTTC | CSARGGVYEQYF
many | TRBJ2-3 | TRBV20-1 | . | TGCAGTGCTAGAAATCCATATACAGATACGCAGTATTTT | CSARNPYTDTQYF
many | TRBJ2-3 | TRBV12-3/TRBV12-4 | TRBD2 | TGTGCCAGCAGCCGCGGACTAGCGGGAGGCACAGATACGCAGTATTTT | CASSRGLAGGTDTQYF
many | TRBJ1-1 | TRBV20-1 | . | TGCAGTGCGGTGATACCGCCTGAAGCTTTCTTT | CSAVIPPEAFF
many | TRBJ2-2 | TRBV3-1 | TRBD2 | TGTGCCAGCAGCCCCTTCGGGAGCGGGAGTGGCACCGGGGAGCTGTTTTTT | CASSPFGSGSGTGELFF
many | TRBJ2-1 | TRBV12-3/TRBV12-4 | . | TGTGCCAGCAGTTTAGAGCGTCCATTTAGCTTCGATGAGCAGTTCTTC | CASSLERPFSFDEQFF
many | TRBJ1-1 | TRBV7-2 | . | TGTGCCAGCAGCTTAGACGGGGCGATGAACACTGAAGCTTTCTTT | CASSLDGAMNTEAFF
. | TRBJ1-3 | TRBV5-1 | . | TGCGCCAGCAGCTTAAACGGACTTTCGACCTCTGGAAACACCATATATTTT | CASSLNGLSTSGNTIYF
. | TRBJ2-7 | TRBV6-1 | . | TGTGCCAGCAGGTCCGGGAACTACGAGCAGTACTTC | CASRSGNYEQYF
. | TRBJ1-5 | TRBV2 | . | TGTGCCAGCAGTGAAAGCAAAAGGGGGACCGCCAATCAGCCCCAGCATTTT | CASSESKRGTANQPQHF
. | TRBJ2-2 | TRBV2 | . | TGTGCCAGCAGACTGGCTAGCACCGGGGAGCTGTTTTTT | CASRLASTGELFF